This record concerns one TCR beta chain sequence. What antigen it recognizes has not been identified. No much larger clone exists at a distance of one base, and base qualities are not known. Unmatched junction bases come to 3, with V trimmed by 0 bases and J by 2 bases. CDR1 and CDR2, looked up from the germline V gene, are MGHDK and SYGVNS. The CDR3, cysteine through phenylalanine, is 16 amino acids long. Only the CDR3 region is kept as DNA, spanning 48 bases read in frame from base 1. This sample was taken from a study of T cell responses to AZD1222 COVID-19 vaccine (dated by TCRdb to about 2021). Background for the entire study: AZD1222 recipients whose second dose came at about 4 weeks and those whose second dose came at about 12 weeks were combined into one group, since spike-specific TCR depth and breadth did not differ between the two schedules. A total of 230 to 250 trial participants underwent TCR sequencing, of whom about 210 received two doses of AZD1222 and about 25 received two doses of the MenACWY control vaccine. Trial participants were enrolled by age into 18-55, 56-69 and 70-plus year subgroups, with approximately 150, 28 and 58 TCR-sequenced participants respectively.

Broad study findings and their caveats: Only a handful of AZD1222 recipients were SARS-CoV-2 seropositive at baseline, limiting conclusions about previously exposed vaccinees. CD4 TCRs associated with the vaccine covered the entire spike protein, and the dominant responses were in regions 160-218 and 743-854. Nearly half of unique spike-specific TCRs reportedly recognized epitopes outside regions mutated in the B.1.351 and B.1.1.7 variants. Because no samples from the day 14 peak response were available, repertoires could be characterized only after the peak T cell response. In the small 56-69-year group, the increase in depth fell short of significance, most likely because of low power. After two AZD1222 doses, spike-specific TCR breadth and depth were significantly higher than at day 0 and than in MenACWY recipients. Participants were mostly white British, with more females than males. The authors suggested clonal diversity may have been underestimated.

Interpreted using the paper, the time point label stands for: baseline before first vaccination. Samples from vaccinated people were obtained from the UK trials COV001 and COV002, which included a single-blind randomized controlled phase 2/3 trial of AZD1222 (ChAdOx1 nCoV-19) in healthy adults. Trial participant PBMC samples were collected at day 0 and day 28 after the second dose for TCRbeta chain sequencing. The CDR3 regions of human TCRbeta chains were analyzed by immunosequencing. The study's own analysis went as follows. Repertoire TCRs were checked for matches against a reference library of SARS-CoV-2-specific TCRs that had been generated using the MIRA antigen-specificity platform. Breadth meant the fraction of unique TCRs that were SARS-CoV-2-associated, whereas depth meant the fraction of total T cells that were SARS-CoV-2-associated. Using the MIRA data, each spike-specific TCR was assigned both to the spike region to which the TCR was reactive and to a CD4 or CD8 class. Log10-transformed breadth and depth values were compared by one-way ANOVA with Sidak's multiple comparisons tests. TCRdb retrieved this table from immuneACCESS and kept in-frame rearrangements only. Not all clones are present; in checked studies, unresolved V genes account for under half, and no reason is known for the remainder. V and J calls and clone size come straight from that table; D and trimming were deduced from the DNA. In this sample the table shows more than 85,000 clones, less than 90% of which occur a single time. The ten largest clones represent around 17% of the sample.

The clonotype was recovered from an adult in good health. Material: peripheral blood, obtained on day 0 of AZD1222 vaccination. The chain is encoded by TRBV25-1 joined to TRBJ1-2; 10 of the junction bases match TRBD1. The CDR3 region: CASSEYVGQGNYGYTF. The nucleotide sequence reads TGTGCCAGCAGTGAATATGTGGGACAGGGGAACTATGGCTACACCTTC.